The 20 T cell receptor beta chains below were found in one sample sequenced in a study of blood T cell repertoires in COVID-19. Assay used: immunoSEQ multiplex PCR; TCRdb lists only in-frame clones, some missing. The table has approximately 210,000 clones, 70% to 90% seen once. Sequenced material: PBMCs or T cells enriched from blood (not recorded which). Receptors originate from a woman aged 45-65 years with acute COVID-19.

The V call is TRBV9, the J call TRBJ1-4; no clear D gene. V lost 4 bases, J lost 5 bases, and 15 bases lay in between. The germline V gene has CDR1 SGDLS and CDR2 YYNGEE. The CDR3 runs 15 residues. The CDR3 loop reads CASSPSGGRNEKLFF. The CDR3 coding sequence is TGTGCCAGCAGCCCGAGCGGAGGACGGAATGAAAAACTGTTTTTT.

This clone was counted only a few times. The chain couples TRBV6-5 to TRBJ1-1; 8 bases agree with TRBD1. CDR1 and CDR2 from the germline V gene are MNHEY and SVGAGI. This CDR3 is 15 amino acids long. The V and J ends lost 5 bases and 5 bases, in that order; junction bases with no gene match: 10. CDR3 DNA: TGTGCCAGCAGTCCTCTTCTTGACAGGGGAACTGAAGCTTTCTTT. It specifies CASSPLLDRGTEAFF.

The chain uses TRBV9 and TRBJ1-3; D possibly corresponds to TRBD1 (5 bases). The CDR3 is made up of 15 amino acids. Per germline, CDR1 SGDLS and CDR2 YYNGEE. The V and J ends lost 4 bases and 0 bases respectively, with 11 bases between them. CDR3 residues: CASSPGTYSGNTIYF. CDR3 in DNA: TGTGCCAGCAGCCCAGGGACTTACTCTGGAAACACCATATATTTT.

The DNA of the CDR3 is TGTGCCATGCTTCATGAAAGGACTAGCGGGAAGGTCGGGGAGCTGTTTTTT. This encodes CAMLHERTSGKVGELFF. V is TRBV10-3 and J is TRBJ2-2, with TRBD2 matching over 12 bases. The CDR3 covers 17 residues. From germline, CDR1 is ENHRY and CDR2 SYGVKD. The V gene end was trimmed by 9 bases and the J gene end by 7 bases; junction bases not matched to a gene: 15.

The chain carries TRBV10-3 and TRBJ2-1, with D possibly being TRBD2 (5 bases). Germline V lookup: CDR1 ENHRY, CDR2 SYGVKD. CDR3 length: 16 residues. V was pared by 3 bases and J by 0 bases, with 12 bases between. The CDR3 region has the DNA TGTGCCATCAGTGATAGTGGAGGTAGCTCCTACAATGAGCAGTTCTTC. Translated: CAISDSGGSSYNEQFF.

The CDR3 sequence is CATSDLPSSGYTDTQYF. The CDR3 DNA sequence: TGTGCCACCAGTGATTTGCCTTCTAGCGGATACACAGATACGCAGTATTTT. J is TRBJ2-3 and V is TRBV24-1, with TRBD2 identical over 7 bases. CDR3 length: 17 residues. The V gene end was trimmed by 0 bases and the J gene end by 2 bases; junction bases not matched to a gene: 7. Germline-derived CDR1 and CDR2 are KGHDR and SFDVKD.

The V call is TRBV29-1, the J call TRBJ2-7, with 7 bases aligning to TRBD1. CDR1 is SQVTM and CDR2 is ANQGSEA in the germline V gene. The CDR3 is 13 residues long. The V segment lost 3 bases and the J segment 6 bases; nucleotides outside the gene matches: 8. Here the CDR3 reads CSVEPRGIAEQYF. The CDR3 DNA reads as TGCAGCGTTGAGCCCAGGGGGATCGCCGAGCAGTACTTC.

The chain uses TRBV9 and TRBJ2-7; 7 bases are a match to TRBD2. CDR3 length equals 15 residues. V was pared by 1 base and J by 3 bases, with 7 bases of the junction left unmatched. Germline CDR1 and CDR2: SGDLS and YYNGEE. The CDR3 nucleotides read TGTGCCAGCAGCGTATACGCTAGCGGCGGCTACGAGCAGTACTTC. Translating gives CASSVYASGGYEQYF. Complete variable domain (other parts from reference TRBV9 and TRBJ2-7): DSGVTQTPKHLITATGQRVTLRCSPRSGDLSVYWYQQSLDQGLQFLIQYYNGEERAKGNILERFSAQQFPDLHSELNLSSLELGDSALYFCASSVYASGGYEQYFGPGTRLTVT.

The chain has TRBV10-3 and TRBJ2-5; 8 nucleotides align to TRBD2. Trimming took 0 bases from V and 4 from J; bases not matched to a gene: 7. This CDR3 is 16 amino acids long. From germline, CDR1 is ENHRY and CDR2 SYGVKD. The CDR3 here is CAISESISGSSETQYF. For the CDR3, the DNA is TGTGCCATCAGTGAGTCGATCAGCGGGAGTTCAGAGACCCAGTACTTC.

The rearrangement uses TRBV28 and TRBJ1-4, with 8 bases identical to TRBD1. V shed 7 bases and J 7 bases; nucleotides not matched to a gene: 14. This CDR3 is built from 16 residues. Germline-derived CDR1 and CDR2 are MDHEN and SYDVKM. The CDR3 loop is CASTDHGQGLTEKLFF. In nucleotides, the CDR3 is TGTGCCAGCACCGACCACGGACAGGGTTTAACTGAAAAACTGTTTTTT.

The rearrangement joins TRBV6-4 to TRBJ2-1, with TRBD1 matching over 10 bases. Germline CDR1 is MRHNA and CDR2 is SNTAGT. V trimming: 5 bases; J trimming: 8 bases; junction bases outside the gene matches: 9. The CDR3 is 15 amino acids. In DNA form, the CDR3 reads TGTGCCAGCAGTCAGGGACAGGGGTTTATGGATGAGCAGTTCTTC. It is translated as CASSQGQGFMDEQFF.

The chain has TRBV30 and TRBJ1-5, with TRBD1 matching 9 bases. Germline values: CDR1 GTSNPN, CDR2 SVGIG (reference sequence). The V and J ends lost 0 bases and 5 bases, in that order; junction bases with no gene match: 2. There are 14 residues in the CDR3. CDR3 nucleotides: TGTGCCTGGAGTGTCGGGACAGGGTATCAGCCCCAGCATTTT. As protein: CAWSVGTGYQPQHF.

The rearrangement joins TRBV13 to TRBJ2-5; the match to TRBD2 covers 8 bases. Germline V gene sequence: CDR1 PRHDT, CDR2 FYEKMQ (reference sequence). The length of the CDR3 is 15 residues. V shed 5 bases and J 5 bases; nucleotides not matched to a gene: 10. The CDR3 bases are TGTGCCAGCAGCCCCCGAGGGCTAGCGGGTGAGACCCAGTACTTC. Translating it yields CASSPRGLAGETQYF.

V is TRBV12-3 or TRBV12-4 and J is TRBJ2-2; no clear D. The CDR3 extends over 13 amino acids. Trimming shortened V by 5 bases and J by 2 bases, and 6 bases separated the two germline ends. The chain's CDR3 is CASSQSNTGELFF. The CDR3 DNA is TGTGCCAGCAGTCAAAGCAACACCGGGGAGCTGTTTTTT.

The J gene is TRBJ2-1, the V gene TRBV27; D may be TRBD1 (6 bases). The CDR3 is made up of 14 amino acids. Germline V lookup: CDR1 MNHEY, CDR2 SMNVEV (reference sequence). Trimming cost V 5 bases and J 9 bases, with 17 bases left between them. The CDR3 nucleotides are TGTGCCAGCAGTCTGGTGGGGGCATCAGGTGAGCAGTTCTTC. Amino acids: CASSLVGASGEQFF.

The chain has TRBV19 and TRBJ1-2; no clear D. CDR1 is LNHDA and CDR2 is SQIVND in the germline V gene (reference sequence). This CDR3 spans 15 amino acids. V shed 8 bases and J shed 3 bases, with 19 bases lying between them. The CDR3 reads CASGLQGSIYYGYTF. CDR3 DNA: TGTGCCAGTGGGCTTCAAGGAAGTATCTACTATGGCTACACCTTC.

J is TRBJ2-3 and V is TRBV6-5; 7 bases are a match to TRBD1. The germline CDR1 and CDR2 sequences are MNHEY and SVGAGI. This CDR3 comprises 15 residues. J was trimmed by 0 bases and V by 4 bases; bases with no gene match: 4. The CDR3 DNA sequence: TGTGCCAGCAGTTTGACAGGGTTAAGCACAGATACGCAGTATTTT. Its protein product is CASSLTGLSTDTQYF.

This chain uses TRBV12-5 with TRBJ2-1; maybe TRBD1 (5 bases). Germline values: CDR1 LGHNT, CDR2 FRNRAP. This CDR3 is built from 15 residues. V lost 2 bases and J 1 base, leaving 9 bases between the germline ends. The CDR3 sequence is CASGLSQGSYNEQFF. The DNA for the CDR3 is TGTGCTAGTGGTTTGTCGCAGGGATCCTACAATGAGCAGTTCTTC.

In nucleotides, the CDR3 is TGTGCCAGCAGCCAATACCCGACAGGGTTGAATGAGCAGTTCTTC. The encoded protein is CASSQYPTGLNEQFF. The chain combines TRBV14 with TRBJ2-1, with 7 positions matching TRBD1. The CDR3 is 15 amino acids. The trim removed 2 bases at V and 7 bases at J, leaving 8 bases unmatched. Germline V gives CDR1 SGHDN, CDR2 FVKESK.

Written as DNA, the CDR3 is TGTGCCAGCAGCCGCCGGGACAACGAGCAGTACTTC. This codes for CASSRRDNEQYF. The V call is TRBV3-1 (or the pseudogene TRBV3-2), the J call TRBJ2-7; D possibly corresponds to TRBD1 (6 bases). Germline CDR1 reads LGHDT; CDR2 reads YNNKEL (reference sequence). This CDR3 contains 12 residues. V lost 4 bases and J lost 5, with 9 bases in between.